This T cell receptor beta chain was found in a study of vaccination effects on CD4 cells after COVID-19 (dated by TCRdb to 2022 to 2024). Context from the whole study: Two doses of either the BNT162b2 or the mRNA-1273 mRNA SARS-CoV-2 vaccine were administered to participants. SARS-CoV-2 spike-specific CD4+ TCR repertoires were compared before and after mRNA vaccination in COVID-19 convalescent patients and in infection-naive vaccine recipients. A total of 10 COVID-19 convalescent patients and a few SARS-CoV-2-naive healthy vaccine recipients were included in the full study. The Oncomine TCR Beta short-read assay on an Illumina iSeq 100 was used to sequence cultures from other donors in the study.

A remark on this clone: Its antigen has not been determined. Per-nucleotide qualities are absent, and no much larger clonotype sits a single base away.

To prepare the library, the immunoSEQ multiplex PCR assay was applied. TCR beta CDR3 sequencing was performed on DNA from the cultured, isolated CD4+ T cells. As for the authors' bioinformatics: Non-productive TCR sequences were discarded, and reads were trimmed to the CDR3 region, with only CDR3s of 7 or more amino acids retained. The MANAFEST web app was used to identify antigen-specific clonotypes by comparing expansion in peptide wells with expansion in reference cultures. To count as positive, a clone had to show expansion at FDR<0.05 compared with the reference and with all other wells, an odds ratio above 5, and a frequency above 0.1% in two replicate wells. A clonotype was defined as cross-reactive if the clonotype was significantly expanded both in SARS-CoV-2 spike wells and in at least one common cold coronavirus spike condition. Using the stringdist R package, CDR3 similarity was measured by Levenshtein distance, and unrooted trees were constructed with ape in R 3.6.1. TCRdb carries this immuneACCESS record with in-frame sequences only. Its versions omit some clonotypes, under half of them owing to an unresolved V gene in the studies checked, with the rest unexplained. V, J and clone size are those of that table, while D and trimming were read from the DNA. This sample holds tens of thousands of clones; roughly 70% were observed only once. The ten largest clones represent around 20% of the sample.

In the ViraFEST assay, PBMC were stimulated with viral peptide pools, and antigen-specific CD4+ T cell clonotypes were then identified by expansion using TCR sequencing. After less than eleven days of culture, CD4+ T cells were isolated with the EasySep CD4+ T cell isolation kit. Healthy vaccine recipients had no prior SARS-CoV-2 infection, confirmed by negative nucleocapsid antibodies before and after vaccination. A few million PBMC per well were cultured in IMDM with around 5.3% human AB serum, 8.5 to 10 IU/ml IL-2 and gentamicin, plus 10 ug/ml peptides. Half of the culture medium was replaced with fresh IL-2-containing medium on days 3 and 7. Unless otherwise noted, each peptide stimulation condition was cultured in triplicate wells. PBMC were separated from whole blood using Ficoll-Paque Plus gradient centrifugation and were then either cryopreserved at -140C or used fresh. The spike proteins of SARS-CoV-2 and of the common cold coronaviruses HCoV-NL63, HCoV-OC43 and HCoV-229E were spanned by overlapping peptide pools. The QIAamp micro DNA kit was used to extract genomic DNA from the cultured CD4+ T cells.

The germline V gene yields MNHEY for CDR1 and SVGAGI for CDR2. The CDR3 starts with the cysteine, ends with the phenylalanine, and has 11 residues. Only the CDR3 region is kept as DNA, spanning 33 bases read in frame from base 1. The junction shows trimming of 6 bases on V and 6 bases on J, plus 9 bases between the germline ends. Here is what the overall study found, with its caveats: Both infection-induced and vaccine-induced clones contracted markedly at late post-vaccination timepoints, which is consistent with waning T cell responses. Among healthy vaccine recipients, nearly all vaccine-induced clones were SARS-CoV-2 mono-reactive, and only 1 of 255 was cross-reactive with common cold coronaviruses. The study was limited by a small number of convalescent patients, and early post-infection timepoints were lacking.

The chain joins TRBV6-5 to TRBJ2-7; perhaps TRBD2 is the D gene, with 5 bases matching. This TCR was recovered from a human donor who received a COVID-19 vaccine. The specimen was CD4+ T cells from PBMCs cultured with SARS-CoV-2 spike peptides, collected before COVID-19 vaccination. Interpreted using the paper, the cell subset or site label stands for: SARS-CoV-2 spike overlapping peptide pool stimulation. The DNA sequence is TGTGCCAGCAGGTCCCGGGGCGAGCAGTACTTC. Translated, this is CASRSRGEQYF.